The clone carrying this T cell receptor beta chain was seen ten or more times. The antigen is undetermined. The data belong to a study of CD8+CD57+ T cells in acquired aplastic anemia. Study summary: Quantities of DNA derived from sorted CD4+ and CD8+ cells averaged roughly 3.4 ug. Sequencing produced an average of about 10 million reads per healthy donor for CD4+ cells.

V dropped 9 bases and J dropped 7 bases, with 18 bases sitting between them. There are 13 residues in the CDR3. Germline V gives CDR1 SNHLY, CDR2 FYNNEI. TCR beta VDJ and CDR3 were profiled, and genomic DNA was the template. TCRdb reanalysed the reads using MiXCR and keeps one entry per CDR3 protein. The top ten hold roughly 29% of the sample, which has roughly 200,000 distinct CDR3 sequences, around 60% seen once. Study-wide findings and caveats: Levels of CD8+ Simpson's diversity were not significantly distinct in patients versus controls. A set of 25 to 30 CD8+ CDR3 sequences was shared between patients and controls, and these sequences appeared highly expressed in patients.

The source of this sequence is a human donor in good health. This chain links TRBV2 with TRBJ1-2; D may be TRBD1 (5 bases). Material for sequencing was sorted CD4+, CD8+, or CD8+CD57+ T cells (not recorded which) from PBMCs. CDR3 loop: CARAPRDLVGYTF. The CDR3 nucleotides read TGTGCCAGGGCCCCTCGGGACTTGGTTGGCTACACCTTC.